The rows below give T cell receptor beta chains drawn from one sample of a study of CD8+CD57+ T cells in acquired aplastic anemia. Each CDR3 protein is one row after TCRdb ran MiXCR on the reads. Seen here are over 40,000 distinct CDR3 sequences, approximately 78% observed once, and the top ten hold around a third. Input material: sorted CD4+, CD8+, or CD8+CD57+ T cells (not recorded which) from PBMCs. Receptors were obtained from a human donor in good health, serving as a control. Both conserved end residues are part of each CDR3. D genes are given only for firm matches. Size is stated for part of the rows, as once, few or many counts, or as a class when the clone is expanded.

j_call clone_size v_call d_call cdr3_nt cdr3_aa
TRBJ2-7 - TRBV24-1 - TGTGCCAGCAGTTCCTCCGGGAAGTCTGGCGAGCAGTACTTC CASSSSGKSGEQYF
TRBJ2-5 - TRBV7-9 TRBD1 TGTGCCAGCAGTGAACGGGCAGGGGGAGAGACCCAGTACTTC CASSERAGGETQYF
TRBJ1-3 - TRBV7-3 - TGTGCCAGCAGCGTCAGCTCTGGAAACACCATATATTTT CASSVSSGNTIYF
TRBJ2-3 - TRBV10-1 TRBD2 TGCGCCAGCAGTCCTGCTAGCGGGGGGACAGATACGCAGTATTTT CASSPASGGTDTQYF
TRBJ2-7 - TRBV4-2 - TGTGCCAGCAGCCAAGGAGAGAGTAGCGAGCAGTACTTC CASSQGESSEQYF
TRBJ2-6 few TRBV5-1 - TGCGCCAGCAGCTTGGCCCCGACAGGCCCTATTGTATCTGGGGCCAACGTCCTGACTTTC CASSLAPTGPIVSGANVLTF
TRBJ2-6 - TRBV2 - TGTGCCAGCAGGCCCAGGGAGCCTGGGGCCAACGTCCTGACTTTC CASRPREPGANVLTF
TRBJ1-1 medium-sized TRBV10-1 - TGCGCCAGCAGTGATGGGGCTATCACTGAAGCTTTCTTT CASSDGAITEAFF
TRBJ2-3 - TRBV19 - TGTGCCAGTAGTATAGGGGCTAGCACAGATACGCAGTATTTT CASSIGASTDTQYF
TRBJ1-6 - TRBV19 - TGTGCCAGTAGTATCGGGCGACAGGATAATTCACCCCTCCACTTT CASSIGRQDNSPLHF
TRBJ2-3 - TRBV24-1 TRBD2 TGTGCCACCAGTGACGGGGGGTTAGAAAGCACAGATACGCAGTATTTT CATSDGGLESTDTQYF
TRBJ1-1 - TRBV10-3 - TGTACCATCAGTGAGTTTGAGGACACTGAAGCTTTCTTT CTISEFEDTEAFF
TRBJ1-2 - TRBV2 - TGTGCCAGCACCAATACCCTCCATGGCTACACCTTC CASTNTLHGYTF
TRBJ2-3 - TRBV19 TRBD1 TGTGCCACTCGGACAGGGCGGACAGATACGCAGTATTTT CATRTGRTDTQYF
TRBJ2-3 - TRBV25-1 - TGTGCCAGCAGTGAATTTATCGGATCCACAGATACGCAGTATTTT CASSEFIGSTDTQYF
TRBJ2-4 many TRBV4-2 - TGTGCCAGCAGCCGAGATAGGGGGAACATTCAGTACTTC CASSRDRGNIQYF
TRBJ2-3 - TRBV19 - TGTGCCAGTAGGCCCAGCGGTAGCACAGATACGCAGTATTTT CASRPSGSTDTQYF
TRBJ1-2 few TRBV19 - TGTGCCAGTAGTATGCAGCCTCCCTATGGCTACACCTTC CASSMQPPYGYTF
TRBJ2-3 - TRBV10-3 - TGTGCCATCAGTGAGTTGCTGGGAGGAAACACAGATACGCAGTATTTT CAISELLGGNTDTQYF
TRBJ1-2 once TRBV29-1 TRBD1 TGCAGCGTGTCGGACAGGGGGCCAGGAGGCTACACCTTC CSVSDRGPGGYTF
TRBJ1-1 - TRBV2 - TGTGCCAGCAACCAGGGAGAAGGGACTGAAGCTTTCTTT CASNQGEGTEAFF
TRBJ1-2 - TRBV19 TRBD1 TGTGCCAGTAGCCAACAGGGGCCTCGGTATGGCTACACCTTC CASSQQGPRYGYTF
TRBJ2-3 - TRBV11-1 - TGTGCCAGCAGCTTAGGGTTGGGAGTGACAGATACGCAGTATTTT CASSLGLGVTDTQYF
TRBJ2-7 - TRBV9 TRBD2 TGTGCCAGCAGTGAACTAGCGGGGGGCCTTCCGGAGCAGTACTTC CASSELAGGLPEQYF
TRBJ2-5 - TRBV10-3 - TGTGCCATCGGGCGAGAGACCCAGTACTTC CAIGRETQYF
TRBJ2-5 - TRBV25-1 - TGTGCCAGCAGTGACCCCGGGCAGGCGGGGGAGACCCAGTACTTC CASSDPGQAGETQYF
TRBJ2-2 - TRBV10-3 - TGTGCCATCAAGGCGGCGGGCCAGAACACCGGGGAGCTGTTTTTT CAIKAAGQNTGELFF